This TCR beta chain was retrieved from a study of T cells after yellow fever vaccination. MiXCR was run by TCRdb on the 5' RACE reads, yielding one entry per CDR3 protein. Of 250,000 or so distinct CDR3 sequences listed, roughly 3.5% were seen once; the top ten hold about 20%. CDR3 length equals 15 residues. Trimming took 0 bases from V and 9 from J, leaving 16 bases between them. Germline CDR1 reads SGHRS; CDR2 reads YFSETQ. This clonotype was counted at least ten times. V and J are TRBV5-1 and TRBJ2-1; D gene unclear. Sequencing used PBMCs, obtained 15 days after the yellow fever booster vaccination. The sequence derives from a man aged 18-30 years who received the YFV17D yellow fever vaccine. The CDR3 reads CASSLGAMATTEQFF. The DNA for the CDR3 is TGCGCCAGCAGCTTGGGGGCTATGGCTACAACTGAGCAGTTCTTC.